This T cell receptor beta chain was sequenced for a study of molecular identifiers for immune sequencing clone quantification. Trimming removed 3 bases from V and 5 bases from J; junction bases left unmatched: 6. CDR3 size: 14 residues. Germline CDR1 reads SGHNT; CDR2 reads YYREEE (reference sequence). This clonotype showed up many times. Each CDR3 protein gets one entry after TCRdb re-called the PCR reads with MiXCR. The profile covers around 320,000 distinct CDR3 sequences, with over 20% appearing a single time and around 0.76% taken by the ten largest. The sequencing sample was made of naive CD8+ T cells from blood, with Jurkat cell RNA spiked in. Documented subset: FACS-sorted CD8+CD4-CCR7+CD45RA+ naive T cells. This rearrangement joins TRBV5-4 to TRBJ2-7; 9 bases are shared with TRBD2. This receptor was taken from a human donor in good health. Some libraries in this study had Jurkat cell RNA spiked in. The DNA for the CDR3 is TGTGCCAGCAGCTATAGCGGGAGTCTGCACGAGCAGTACTTC. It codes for CASSYSGSLHEQYF.